The 10 T cell receptor beta chains below come from one sample, sequenced in a study of shared clonotypes between healthy human individuals. The repertoire was sequenced with immunoSEQ multiplex PCR; TCRdb's copy has only in-frame clones and lacks some. This table holds about a million clones, around 74% found once. The sequenced sample consisted of memory CD4+ T cells sorted from blood. Subset given: CD45RA-negative fraction. The receptors stem from a man aged 18 to 29 in good health.

The J gene is TRBJ2-7, the V gene TRBV5-1; D uncertain. Germline-derived CDR1 and CDR2 are SGHRS and YFSETQ. The CDR3 is 14 amino acids. V dropped 3 bases and J dropped 2 bases, with 12 bases sitting between them. In DNA, the CDR3 is TGCGCCAGCAGCTCCATAGGGCTGGCCTACGAGCAGTACTTC. Its protein product is CASSSIGLAYEQYF.

This chain connects TRBV4-1 to TRBJ1-1; 7 bases match TRBD1. Germline values: CDR1 MGHRA, CDR2 YSYEKL. This CDR3 contains 18 residues. V was pared by 4 bases and J by 1 base, with 15 bases of the junction left unmatched. The CDR3 region has the DNA TGCGCCAGCAGCCCTTTAGGGCCACAGGGGAGGGCGAACACTGAAGCTTTCTTT. Translating gives CASSPLGPQGRANTEAFF.

This clone occurred a few times. CDR3 residues: CASGKQSPSEGYTF. The CDR3 DNA follows: TGTGCCAGCGGCAAACAGAGCCCCTCGGAGGGCTACACCTTC. This chain links TRBV28 with TRBJ1-2; D unclear. V was pared by 8 bases and J by 8 bases, with 21 bases between. The CDR3 totals 14 residues. CDR1 and CDR2 (germline): MDHEN, SYDVKM.

The V gene is TRBV5-8, the J gene TRBJ2-5, with 7 positions matching TRBD1. V lost 3 bases to trimming and J lost 4 bases; unmatched junction nucleotides: 6. Germline V gives CDR1 SGHTS, CDR2 YDEGEE. The CDR3 has 14 residues. CDR3 loop: CASSYPRQGETQYF. The CDR3 DNA follows: TGTGCCAGCAGCTACCCTCGACAGGGAGAGACCCAGTACTTC.

The chain joins TRBV21-1 to TRBJ2-3; TRBD1 is the table's D call, not checked against the DNA. TRBV21-1 is classified as a pseudogene. The CDR3 contains 18 residues. CDR3 nucleotides: TGTGCCAGCAGCAAAGCGGACCGCAGGGATACTAGCACAGATACGCAGTATTTT. It specifies CASSKADRRDTSTDTQYF.

This chain joins TRBV6-5 and TRBJ1-4; D remains ambiguous. Germline values: CDR1 MNHEY, CDR2 SVGAGI. This CDR3 has 14 amino acids. Deletions cut 2 bases from V and 5 bases from J, with 9 bases between. The CDR3 spells CASSYDRQNEKLFF. The CDR3 DNA follows: TGTGCCAGCAGTTACGATCGGCAGAATGAAAAACTGTTTTTT.

The J gene is TRBJ2-3, the V gene TRBV7-9; D may be TRBD2 (5 bases). Per the germline V gene, CDR1 is SEHNR and CDR2 is FQNEAQ (reference sequence). V lost 11 bases, J lost 1 base, and 19 bases lay in between. CDR3 size: 15 residues. CDR3 sequence (DNA): TGTGCCCTAATGGGAAGCGGTTACCGCACAGATACGCAGTATTTT. It translates to CALMGSGYRTDTQYF.

The chain has TRBV7-6 and TRBJ2-1; TRBD1 matches 9 bases. Looked up from germline, CDR1 is SGHVS and CDR2 is FNYEAQ. The CDR3 runs 14 residues. With V trimmed by 8 bases and J by 4 bases, 6 bases remained unmatched. The CDR3 DNA reads as TGTGCCAGCCACCCGGGACAGGGATACAATGAGCAGTTCTTC. Its translation is CASHPGQGYNEQFF.

The chain links TRBV21-1 to TRBJ2-7; the D call TRBD2 from the table was never checked on the DNA. TRBV21-1 is noted as a pseudogene. This CDR3 has 16 residues. The CDR3 protein is CASSPGSGRFLYEQYF. The CDR3 nucleotides are TGTGCCAGCAGCCCCGGGAGCGGGAGGTTCCTCTACGAGCAGTACTTC.

V and J are TRBV25-1 and TRBJ1-4; TRBD1 might be the D (5 bases). CDR1 is MGHDK and CDR2 is SYGVNS in the germline V gene. The CDR3 loop spans 16 amino acids. The V and J ends lost 4 bases and 0 bases respectively, with 12 bases between them. DNA of the CDR3: TGTGCCAGCAGTGCTGCTTGGGGGGCAACTAATGAAAAACTGTTTTTT. Translation: CASSAAWGATNEKLFF. Looking up the rest from reference TRBV25-1 and TRBJ1-4 gives the full variable domain: EADIYQTPRYLVIGTGKKITLECSQTMGHDKMYWYQQDPGMELHLIHYSYGVNSTEKGDLSSESTVSRIRTEHFPLTLESARPSHTSQYLCASSAAWGATNEKLFFGSGTQLSVL.